The 8 T cell receptor beta chains below were found in one sample sequenced in a study of blood T cell repertoires in COVID-19. The repertoire was sequenced with immunoSEQ multiplex PCR; TCRdb's copy has only in-frame clones and lacks some. The table includes about 170,000 clones, roughly 86% detected once. Sequencing was performed on peripheral blood. Source of these receptors: a woman of 80 years or more in a cohort sampled during active or convalescent COVID-19.

The rearrangement links TRBV4-1 to TRBJ2-2; the D gene is possibly TRBD2 (5 bases). The germline V and J ends were trimmed by 6 bases and 2 bases, with 19 bases remaining between them. Germline assignment: CDR1 MGHRA and CDR2 YSYEKL. The CDR3 contains 17 residues. This CDR3 is CASSLEGTDTNTGELFF. Here the CDR3 DNA reads TGCGCCAGCAGTCTCGAGGGCACTGACACTAACACCGGGGAGCTGTTTTTT.

The CDR3 DNA sequence: TGTGCCAGCAGCGTAGTTTGGCGACAGGGAATCGATGGCTACACCTTC. It codes for CASSVVWRQGIDGYTF. J is TRBJ1-2 and V is TRBV9, with 7 bases lining up with TRBD1. The CDR3 is 16 residues long. The V and J ends lost 0 bases and 6 bases, in that order; junction bases with no gene match: 11. The germline gives CDR1 SGDLS, CDR2 YYNGEE. Full variable domain (missing parts from reference TRBV9 and TRBJ1-2): DSGVTQTPKHLITATGQRVTLRCSPRSGDLSVYWYQQSLDQGLQFLIQYYNGEERAKGNILERFSAQQFPDLHSELNLSSLELGDSALYFCASSVVWRQGIDGYTFGSGTRLTVV.

This clone has only one observation. The chain couples TRBV3-1 (or the pseudogene TRBV3-2) to TRBJ2-1; 10 positions match TRBD2. Germline assignment: CDR1 LGHDT and CDR2 YNNKEL (reference sequence). Losses at the gene ends were 4 bases for V and 0 bases for J; bases not matched to a gene: 15. The CDR3 is 20 amino acids. CDR3 coding DNA: TGTGCCAGCAGCCCACCACCTCTAGCGGGGGTTCTAAGCTCCTACAATGAGCAGTTCTTC. Its translation is CASSPPPLAGVLSSYNEQFF.

V and J are TRBV1 and TRBJ2-3; the table assigns TRBD2, which was not confirmed against the DNA. TRBV1 has pseudogene status. There are 19 residues in the CDR3. The DNA of the CDR3 is TGCACCAGCAGCCAAGATGGGGGGGACGGCACCCACAGCACAGATACGCAGTATTTT. Translating it yields CTSSQDGGDGTHSTDTQYF.

The rearrangement links TRBV5-1 to TRBJ2-7, with D possibly being TRBD2 (5 bases). Trimming pared 0 bases from V and 3 bases from J, leaving 13 bases between. Germline CDR1 SGHRS, CDR2 YFSETQ. The CDR3 extends over 15 amino acids. CDR3 sequence (DNA): TGCGCCAGCAGCTTGGGTTCTAGCCCGGACTACGAGCAGTACTTC. Its protein product is CASSLGSSPDYEQYF.

The gene calls are TRBV5-4 and TRBJ1-1; TRBD1 aligns across 8 bases. The CDR3 is made up of 14 amino acids. After removal of 4 bases from V and 0 bases from J, the junction contained 2 bases not matched to a gene. Germline V gene sequence: CDR1 SGHNT, CDR2 YYREEE (reference sequence). The CDR3 protein is CASSRDRMNTEAFF. CDR3 nucleotide sequence: TGTGCCAGCAGCCGGGACAGGATGAACACTGAAGCTTTCTTT.

The chain uses TRBV3-1 (or the pseudogene TRBV3-2) and TRBJ1-6; D unresolved. V dropped 4 bases and J dropped 11 bases, with 9 bases sitting between them. The V gene's germline CDR1 is LGHDT and CDR2 YNNKEL (reference sequence). This CDR3 has 12 residues. The DNA of the CDR3 is TGTGCCAGCAGCCCCAGGCACCCACCCCTCCACTTT. Protein sequence: CASSPRHPPLHF.

The chain links TRBV27 to TRBJ1-1; TRBD1 aligns across 8 bases. The CDR3 contains 15 residues. The V segment lost 9 bases and the J segment 3 bases; nucleotides outside the gene matches: 12. Germline loops: CDR1 MNHEY, CDR2 SMNVEV (reference sequence). The CDR3 DNA reads TGTGCCAGTAAGGACAGGGCATTTAGGGACACTGAAGCTTTCTTT. Translation: CASKDRAFRDTEAFF.